Detailed here is one T cell receptor beta chain. The target of this receptor is not known. One base away there is no much larger clone; base qualities are not given. The data are from a study of T cell changes during pregnancy in multiple sclerosis (dated by TCRdb to the late 2010s). Regarding the complete study: Changes in the T cell repertoire over the course of pregnancy were examined in this study in women with multiple sclerosis.

Library preparation was by the immunoSEQ multiplex PCR assay. In its TCRdb copy, this immuneACCESS table keeps in-frame sequences only and misses some clones. Where compared with another copy, unresolved V genes explain less than half of these, and the others have no known cause. The sample contains around 100,000 clones, over 75% of them found a single time. Jointly, the top ten make up around 0.79% of the sample. The clonotype was recovered from a female donor in good health, enrolled as a control in a pregnancy study. This specimen was peripheral blood, taken in the second trimester of pregnancy.

The DNA reads TGTGCCAGCAGTCCGGGACAGCCGCAAGAGACCCAGTACTTC. The encoded protein is CASSPGQPQETQYF. Here the chain combines TRBV28 and TRBJ2-5, with 7 central nucleotides matching TRBD1. CDR1 and CDR2 are drawn from the germline V gene: MDHEN, SYDVKM. Germline trimming amounts to 5 bases on V and 2 bases on J, with 5 as the count of junction bases outside the gene matches. The CDR3 has 14 amino acids, counting the end cysteine and phenylalanine. This entry keeps only the CDR3 DNA: 42 bases, framed from base 1.